Following are 23 T cell receptor beta chains from one sample sequenced in a study of cytomegalovirus exposure and HLA in healthy donors. TCRdb's copy holds only in-frame clones and misses some; the assay was immunoSEQ multiplex PCR. Of 80,000 to 100,000 clones in the sample, 87% were seen once. Source material: PBMCs. These receptor sequences come from a woman in her 30s in good health and CMV-seronegative.

The J gene is TRBJ2-5, the V gene TRBV25-1; D is possibly TRBD2 (5 bases). CDR3 length equals 16 residues. CDR1 MGHDK and CDR2 SYGVNS come from the germline V gene. Trimming removed 1 base at V and 4 bases at J, with 16 bases between. The CDR3 nucleotides read TGTGCCAGCAGTGAATTCGGTCAGTCGACTATAGAGACCCAGTACTTC. This encodes CASSEFGQSTIETQYF.

The gene calls are TRBV6-5 and TRBJ1-2; D unclear. Trimming removed 5 bases from V and 0 bases from J, with 10 bases in between. Germline assignment: CDR1 MNHEY and CDR2 SVGAGI. This CDR3 contains 14 residues. CDR3 protein: CASSPSRANYGYTF. The CDR3 bases are TGTGCCAGCAGTCCCTCGCGAGCTAACTATGGCTACACCTTC.

This rearrangement joins TRBV6-1 to TRBJ2-4; D is uncertain. Germline V lookup: CDR1 MNHNS, CDR2 SASEGT. V lost 5 bases and J 4 bases, leaving 6 bases between the germline ends. CDR3 length: 12 amino acids. CDR3 in amino acids: CASSPPKNIQYF. CDR3 DNA sequence: TGTGCCAGCAGTCCCCCTAAAAACATTCAGTACTTC.

The V and J genes are TRBV5-1 and TRBJ1-1; TRBD1 might be the D (6 bases). Germline V gene lookup returns CDR1 SGHRS and CDR2 YFSETQ. The CDR3 runs 15 residues. Trimming removed 1 base at V and 5 bases at J, with 15 bases between. The CDR3 DNA follows: TGCGCCAGCAGCTTGTATGTGTCAGGGGCTACTGAAGCTTTCTTT. Its translation: CASSLYVSGATEAFF.

Remarks on this clone: This same CDR3 is encoded by further DNA sequences in the sample. The chain recombines TRBV5-1 with TRBJ2-5; 11 bases fit TRBD2. The ends lost 3 bases at V and 4 bases at J; junction bases unmatched: 5. The CDR3 is 15 amino acids. CDR1 and CDR2 (germline): SGHRS, YFSETQ. The chain's CDR3 is CASSSGLAGGETQYF. The CDR3 coding sequence is TGCGCCAGCAGCTCTGGGCTAGCGGGGGGAGAGACCCAGTACTTC.

The chain couples TRBV9 to TRBJ2-1, with 8 bases identical to TRBD2. The germline V gene has CDR1 SGDLS and CDR2 YYNGEE. The J segment lost 10 bases and the V segment lost 3 bases, leaving 9 bases of the junction unmatched. The CDR3 runs to 14 residues. CDR3 DNA: TGTGCCAGCAGCGAGGGACTAGGGGCCGTCGAGCAGTTCTTC. This codes for CASSEGLGAVEQFF.

The V call is TRBV2, the J call TRBJ2-3, with D unclear. This CDR3 comprises 13 residues. Trimming pared 7 bases from V and 4 bases from J, leaving 12 bases between. The germline V gene encodes CDR1 SNHLY and CDR2 FYNNEI. The CDR3 loop is CASNRVNADTQYF. In DNA, the CDR3 is TGTGCCAGCAATCGGGTAAATGCAGATACGCAGTATTTT.

The rearrangement links TRBV9 to TRBJ1-3, with D perhaps TRBD1 (6 bases). Germline V gives CDR1 SGDLS, CDR2 YYNGEE. The CDR3 runs to 14 residues. Trimming shortened V by 3 bases and J by 3 bases, and 10 bases separated the two germline ends. The CDR3 protein is CASSADRIGNTIYF. CDR3 DNA sequence: TGTGCCAGCAGCGCCGACAGGATTGGAAACACCATATATTTT. The variable domain in full, with the rest retrieved from reference TRBV9 and TRBJ1-3, is DSGVTQTPKHLITATGQRVTLRCSPRSGDLSVYWYQQSLDQGLQFLIQYYNGEERAKGNILERFSAQQFPDLHSELNLSSLELGDSALYFCASSADRIGNTIYFGEGSWLTVV.

The table lists this clone with a count of one. The chain couples TRBV2 to TRBJ2-5; 8 bases match TRBD1. The CDR3 contains 15 residues. V trimming: 6 bases; J trimming: 3 bases; junction bases outside the gene matches: 9. From germline, CDR1 is SNHLY and CDR2 FYNNEI. CDR3 nucleotide sequence: TGTGCCAGCAGCCTACTGACAGGGGCGGAAGAGACCCAGTACTTC. It specifies CASSLLTGAEETQYF.

The chain uses TRBV21-1 and TRBJ2-3; the table gives TRBD1 as D, unverified against the DNA. TRBV21-1 is an annotated pseudogene. The CDR3 is 16 amino acids. The CDR3 nucleotides read TGTGCCAGCAGGCACGACAGGTTCATTAGCACAGATACGCAGTATTTT. Protein sequence: CASRHDRFISTDTQYF.

This clone was counted a few times. The CDR3 nucleotides are TGTGCCAGCAGTGAAGATCTGGGGAGTTATGGCTACACCTTC. Protein product: CASSEDLGSYGYTF. V is TRBV2 and J is TRBJ1-2, with D unresolved. Germline CDR1 is SNHLY and CDR2 is FYNNEI. The germline V and J ends were trimmed by 1 base and 5 bases, with 11 bases remaining between them. The CDR3 is made up of 14 amino acids.

This clone was observed once. CDR3 in amino acids: CSVGALAGADTQYF. CDR3 coding DNA: TGCAGCGTTGGCGCACTAGCGGGAGCGGATACGCAGTATTTT. The chain employs TRBV29-1 and TRBJ2-3; the match to TRBD2 covers 11 bases. CDR1 and CDR2 (germline): SQVTM, ANQGSEA. The CDR3 is 14 amino acids. Losses at the gene ends were 4 bases for V and 6 bases for J; bases not matched to a gene: 6.

The chain is built from TRBV9 and TRBJ1-2, with a possible D match to TRBD1 (5 bases). V gave up 4 bases and J gave up 8 bases, with 24 bases separating them. The CDR3 consists of 16 residues. Looked up from germline, CDR1 is SGDLS and CDR2 is YYNGEE. For the CDR3, the DNA is TGTGCCAGCAGCCCCGGCCTGGCGGCAGGGCGCTACGGCTACACCTTC. This sequence encodes CASSPGLAAGRYGYTF.

CDR3 nucleotide sequence: TGTGCCAGTAGTATTTTTTGGGCCGCTGCTAATCAGCCCCAGCATTTT. It codes for CASSIFWAAANQPQHF. The rearrangement uses TRBV19 and TRBJ1-5, with no clear D. The germline gives CDR1 LNHDA, CDR2 SQIVND (reference sequence). Trimming took off 3 bases at V and 4 bases at J, with 16 bases between the two ends. The CDR3 has 16 residues. Full variable domain (missing parts from reference TRBV19 and TRBJ1-5): DGGITQSPKYLFRKEGQNVTLSCEQNLNHDAMYWYRQDPGQGLRLIYYSQIVNDFQKGDIAEGYSVSREKKESFPLTVTSAQKNPTAFYLCASSIFWAAANQPQHFGDGTRLSIL.

The CDR3 DNA reads TGCAGCGTTGACGGCGGCGGAAACACCATATATTTT. Amino acids: CSVDGGGNTIYF. V is TRBV29-1 and J is TRBJ1-3; D gene unclear. The CDR3 is 12 amino acids. The V end lost 3 bases, the J end lost 4 bases, and 7 bases lay between the germline ends. The germline V gene encodes CDR1 SQVTM and CDR2 ANQGSEA.

This chain joins TRBV25-1 and TRBJ1-1, with 7 bases identical to TRBD1. The germline gives CDR1 MGHDK, CDR2 SYGVNS. Germline trimming cut 6 bases from V and 4 bases from J; bases unmatched to any gene: 5. This CDR3 comprises 13 residues. Written as DNA, the CDR3 is TGTGCCAGCAGAAGGCAGGGGGGCACTGAAGCTTTCTTT. Protein sequence: CASRRQGGTEAFF.

This clone was seen only once. The chain joins TRBV7-2 to TRBJ2-1; TRBD2 matches at 15 bases. Germline CDR1 reads SGHTA; CDR2 reads FQGNSA. This CDR3 is built from 15 residues. The V gene end was trimmed by 5 bases and the J gene end by 8 bases; junction bases not matched to a gene: 4. The CDR3 loop reads CASSLGLAGGDEQFF. In nucleotides, the CDR3 is TGTGCCAGCAGCCTCGGACTAGCGGGAGGGGATGAGCAGTTCTTC.

The gene calls are TRBV5-1 and TRBJ1-2; D remains unclear. The CDR3 is made up of 14 amino acids. CDR1 and CDR2 (germline): SGHRS, YFSETQ. V was shortened by 5 bases and J by 2 bases, with 13 bases between the two germline ends. The CDR3 DNA follows: TGCGCCAGCAGTCAGCTCGCGGGGAACTATGGCTACACCTTC. Translating it yields CASSQLAGNYGYTF.

The CDR3 protein is CASSVGQVSRNYGYTF. The CDR3 DNA reads TGTGCCAGCAGTGTGGGACAGGTGTCTAGGAACTATGGCTACACCTTC. The rearrangement links TRBV6-1 to TRBJ1-2, with 8 nucleotides matching TRBD1. Unmatched junction bases numbered 9, after V lost 4 bases and J lost 2 bases. The CDR3 consists of 16 residues. Germline V gives CDR1 MNHNS, CDR2 SASEGT.

The chain couples TRBV18 to TRBJ2-7; 7 bases match TRBD2. Germline V gene sequence: CDR1 KGHSH, CDR2 LQKENI. V lost 3 bases to trimming and J lost 0 bases; unmatched junction nucleotides: 5. CDR3 length equals 15 residues. CDR3 protein: CASSPGGGVSYEQYF. The CDR3 nucleotides read TGTGCCAGCTCACCGGGGGGAGGGGTCTCCTACGAGCAGTACTTC.

The chain combines TRBV4-1 with TRBJ2-7; perhaps TRBD2 as D (5 bases). CDR1 is MGHRA, CDR2 YSYEKL, per germline. Trimming cost V 8 bases and J 2 bases, with 25 bases left between them. The CDR3 sequence is 17 residues long. The DNA of the CDR3 is TGCGCCAGCTTGAGCGATAAGCCGGGATTAGAAGCCTACGAGCAGTACTTC. As protein: CASLSDKPGLEAYEQYF.

This chain connects TRBV5-4 to TRBJ2-3, with D possibly being TRBD2 (6 bases). The ends were cut back, 4 bases at V and 1 base at J, with 16 bases in the middle. The CDR3 runs to 16 residues. CDR1 and CDR2 from the germline V gene are SGHNT and YYREEE (reference sequence). For the CDR3, the DNA is TGTGCCAGCAGCCAGAATGAGCGGGTGGGCACAGATACGCAGTATTTT. Encoded protein: CASSQNERVGTDTQYF.

This clone was detected only once. The chain couples TRBV19 to TRBJ1-5, with D unclear. This CDR3 region has 15 residues. The V and J ends lost 10 bases and 0 bases respectively, with 16 bases between them. In germline, CDR1 is LNHDA, CDR2 SQIVND (reference sequence). The CDR3 nucleotides read TGTGCCACCACGCGGCAGAGAAATAGCAATCAGCCCCAGCATTTT. As protein: CATTRQRNSNQPQHF.